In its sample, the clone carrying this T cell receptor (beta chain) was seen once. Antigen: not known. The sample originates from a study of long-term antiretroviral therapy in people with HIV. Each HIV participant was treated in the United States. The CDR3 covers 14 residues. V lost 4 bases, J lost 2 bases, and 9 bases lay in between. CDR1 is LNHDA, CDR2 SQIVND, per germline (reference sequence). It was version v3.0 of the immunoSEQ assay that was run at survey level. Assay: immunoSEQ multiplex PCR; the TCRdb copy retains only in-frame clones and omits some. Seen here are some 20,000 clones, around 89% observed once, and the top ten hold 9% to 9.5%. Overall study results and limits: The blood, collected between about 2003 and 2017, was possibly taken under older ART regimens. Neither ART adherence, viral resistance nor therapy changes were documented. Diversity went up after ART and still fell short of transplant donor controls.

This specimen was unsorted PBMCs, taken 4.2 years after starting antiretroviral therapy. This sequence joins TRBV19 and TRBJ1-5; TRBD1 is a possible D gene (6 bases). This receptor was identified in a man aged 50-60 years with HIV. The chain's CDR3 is CASSTQGGNQPQHF. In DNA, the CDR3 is TGTGCCAGTAGTACACAGGGTGGCAATCAGCCCCAGCATTTT.